What follows are 17 T cell receptor beta chains derived from one specimen sequenced in a study of cytomegalovirus exposure and HLA in healthy donors. The PCR employed 60 Vbeta primers together with 13 Jbeta primers. The data were produced by immunoSEQ multiplex PCR, yet TCRdb's version contains in-frame clones alone and is incomplete. The table has roughly 120,000 clones, approximately 81% seen once; the top ten hold 3.5% to 4.5%. Sequences were obtained from PBMCs. The source of these receptors is a woman in her twenties or thirties in good health and CMV-seronegative.

The chain is built from TRBV5-1 and TRBJ2-5, with 11 bases lining up with TRBD1. Per germline, CDR1 SGHRS and CDR2 YFSETQ. Trimming at V came to 4 bases and at J to 5 bases, leaving 13 bases not matched to a gene. CDR3 length: 17 residues. CDR3 bases: TGCGCCAGCAGCCCCTCTGTTGGGACAGGGGGATGGGAGACCCAGTACTTC. This codes for CASSPSVGTGGWETQYF.

This clone was counted a few times. The chain uses TRBV7-9 and TRBJ1-4; D not certain. CDR3 length: 13 amino acids. Germline values: CDR1 SEHNR, CDR2 FQNEAQ (reference sequence). V shed 1 base and J shed 8 bases, with 8 bases lying between them. CDR3 coding DNA: TGTGCCAGCAGCTTAGAACGGGGAGAAAAACTGTTTTTT. Translation gives CASSLERGEKLFF.

This rearrangement joins TRBV4-1 to TRBJ2-1, with 13 bases matching TRBD2. Germline CDR1 reads MGHRA; CDR2 reads YSYEKL. The CDR3 contains 15 residues. Unmatched junction bases numbered 6, after V lost 4 bases and J lost 9 bases. DNA for the CDR3: TGCGCCAGCAGCCTCGGACTAGCGGGAGCTGGTGAGCAGTTCTTC. Protein product: CASSLGLAGAGEQFF.

The CDR3 coding sequence is TGCGCCAGCAGCTTCCTGACAGGGAACGCTGGCTACACCTTC. Residues: CASSFLTGNAGYTF. V usage is TRBV5-1 and J usage is TRBJ1-2, with TRBD1 matching over 7 bases. Losses at the gene ends were 2 bases for V and 7 bases for J; bases not matched to a gene: 8. This CDR3 region has 14 residues. Germline CDR1 is SGHRS and CDR2 is YFSETQ.

This clone was observed once. This chain links TRBV28 with TRBJ1-5, with TRBD1 matching over 7 bases. The CDR3 spans 14 residues. Germline V gene data show CDR1 as MDHEN and CDR2 as SYDVKM. The ends lost 4 bases at V and 5 bases at J; junction bases unmatched: 5. The CDR3 region has the DNA TGTGCCAGCAGTTCCGACAGGGCGGATCAGCCCCAGCATTTT. Its translation: CASSSDRADQPQHF.

This clone was seen a handful of times. V is TRBV5-1 and J is TRBJ1-6; TRBD1 agrees at 9 bases. Germline trimming cut 1 base from V and 6 bases from J; bases unmatched to any gene: 2. Germline CDR1 is SGHRS and CDR2 is YFSETQ. This CDR3 spans 15 amino acids. In DNA form, the CDR3 reads TGCGCCAGCAGCTTGATGGGACAGGGTAATTCACCCCTCCACTTT. Its translation: CASSLMGQGNSPLHF.

V gene TRBV19 combines with J gene TRBJ2-5; 10 nucleotides agree with TRBD1. V lost 3 bases, J lost 1 base, and 2 bases stayed unmatched. Germline assignment: CDR1 LNHDA and CDR2 SQIVND (reference sequence). The length of the CDR3 is 15 residues. The CDR3 loop is CASSIGTGAQETQYF. CDR3 sequence (DNA): TGTGCCAGTAGTATTGGGACAGGGGCCCAAGAGACCCAGTACTTC. Filled out from reference TRBV19 and TRBJ2-5, the complete variable domain reads DGGITQSPKYLFRKEGQNVTLSCEQNLNHDAMYWYRQDPGQGLRLIYYSQIVNDFQKGDIAEGYSVSREKKESFPLTVTSAQKNPTAFYLCASSIGTGAQETQYFGPGTRLLVL.

CDR3 coding DNA: TGCGCCAGCAGCCAAGAGGTAGCGGGGCCCTTGGAGCAGTACTTC. Translating gives CASSQEVAGPLEQYF. This chain joins TRBV4-1 and TRBJ2-7, with 8 positions matching TRBD2. This CDR3 is built from 15 residues. Trimming took 0 bases from V and 7 from J; bases not matched to a gene: 8. CDR1 and CDR2 from the germline V gene are MGHRA and YSYEKL.

J is TRBJ2-1 and V is TRBV7-2; tentatively, D is TRBD1 (6 bases). CDR3 size: 14 residues. Germline loops: CDR1 SGHTA, CDR2 FQGNSA. V dropped 2 bases and J dropped 5 bases, with 10 bases sitting between them. CDR3 coding DNA: TGTGCCAGCAGCTTAACATACAGGGACAATGAGCAGTTCTTC. It codes for CASSLTYRDNEQFF. Complete variable domain (other parts from reference TRBV7-2 and TRBJ2-1): GAGVSQSPSNKVTEKGKDVELRCDPISGHTALYWYRQSLGQGLEFLIYFQGNSAPDKSGLPSDRFSAERTGGSVSTLTIQRTQQEDSAVYLCASSLTYRDNEQFFGPGTRLTVL.

V usage is TRBV28 and J usage is TRBJ2-7, with D unclear. Trimming removed 3 bases from V and 2 bases from J, with 17 bases in between. CDR3 length: 16 amino acids. Germline-derived CDR1 and CDR2 are MDHEN and SYDVKM. The CDR3 protein is CASSFISVFHPYEQYF. Here the CDR3 DNA reads TGTGCCAGCAGTTTCATTTCGGTTTTCCATCCCTACGAGCAGTACTTC.

For the CDR3, the DNA is TGCGCCAGCAGCTCCGATCCGGGCTCTGGGGCCAACGTCCTGACTTTC. Amino acids: CASSSDPGSGANVLTF. The V call is TRBV5-1, the J call TRBJ2-6; no definite D call. CDR3 length equals 16 residues. CDR1 and CDR2 from the germline V gene are SGHRS and YFSETQ. V was trimmed by 3 bases and J by 0 bases, leaving 10 bases between them.

The chain combines TRBV4-1 with TRBJ2-1, with TRBD2 identical over 7 bases. This CDR3 has 16 residues. J was trimmed by 4 bases and V by 4 bases; bases with no gene match: 10. Germline lookup yields CDR1 MGHRA and CDR2 YSYEKL. The CDR3 sequence: CASSPELASAYNEQFF. CDR3 in DNA: TGCGCCAGCAGCCCGGAACTAGCGAGTGCGTACAATGAGCAGTTCTTC.

This clone was seen more than once but under ten times. The genes are TRBV7-9 and TRBJ1-3; weak D call: TRBD1 (6 bases). V gave up 5 bases and J gave up 0 bases, with 14 bases separating them. CDR3 size: 16 residues. Germline CDR1 and CDR2: SEHNR and FQNEAQ (reference sequence). The CDR3 nucleotides read TGTGCCAGCAGCCTTACAGGACAGATCTCTGGAAACACCATATATTTT. Amino acid sequence: CASSLTGQISGNTIYF. Using reference TRBV7-9 and TRBJ1-3 for the parts outside the CDR3, the full variable domain is DTGVSQNPRHKITKRGQNVTFRCDPISEHNRLYWYRQTLGQGPEFLTYFQNEAQLEKSRLLSDRFSAERPKGSFSTLEIQRTEQGDSAMYLCASSLTGQISGNTIYFGEGSWLTVV.

J is TRBJ2-1 and V is TRBV11-2; 14 bases line up with TRBD2. Trimming at V came to 4 bases and at J to 9 bases, leaving 11 bases not matched to a gene. The CDR3 totals 17 residues. CDR1 is SGHAT, CDR2 FQNNGV, per germline. The CDR3 region is CASSSTGLAGERGEQFF. The CDR3 region has the DNA TGTGCCAGCAGCTCCACGGGACTAGCGGGAGAGCGCGGTGAGCAGTTCTTC.

This chain links TRBV7-9 with TRBJ2-7, with TRBD1 matching over 9 bases. V lost 5 bases, J lost 2 bases, and 7 bases stayed unmatched. The CDR3 contains 15 residues. Germline CDR1 SEHNR, CDR2 FQNEAQ (reference sequence). The CDR3 sequence: CASSAPGQGAYEQYF. DNA of the CDR3: TGTGCCAGCAGCGCGCCGGGACAGGGTGCCTACGAGCAGTACTTC. Variable domain in full (rest from reference TRBV7-9 and TRBJ2-7): DTGVSQNPRHKITKRGQNVTFRCDPISEHNRLYWYRQTLGQGPEFLTYFQNEAQLEKSRLLSDRFSAERPKGSFSTLEIQRTEQGDSAMYLCASSAPGQGAYEQYFGPGTRLTVT.

The rearrangement uses TRBV5-1 and TRBJ2-2, with 8 bases identical to TRBD1. Germline V CDR1 and CDR2: SGHRS, YFSETQ. V shed 3 bases and J 4 bases; nucleotides not matched to a gene: 5. The CDR3 consists of 15 residues. CDR3 region: CASSSDREPTGELFF. Written as DNA, the CDR3 is TGCGCCAGCAGCTCGGACAGGGAACCCACCGGGGAGCTGTTTTTT.

The chain is built from TRBV4-3 and TRBJ2-3; D call uncertain. The CDR3 totals 13 residues. From germline, CDR1 is LGHNA and CDR2 YSLEER. V lost 2 bases to trimming and J lost 11 bases, with 14 bases between them. The CDR3 spells CASSQLTNSMQYF. The DNA for the CDR3 is TGCGCCAGCAGCCAACTAACCAACAGTATGCAGTATTTT.